These T cell receptor beta chains were read from a single sample in a study of blood T cells in healthy people across ages. TCRdb passed the 5' RACE reads through MiXCR, listing each CDR3 protein once. The repertoire includes 800,000 or so distinct CDR3 sequences, about 25% of them detected once, and under 4% sits in the top ten. These sequences were also reported in another study, on T cells of mothers and their children.

Sequencing was performed on blood. These receptors came from a boy younger than 18 in good health. CDR3s include the opening cysteine and the closing phenylalanine or tryptophan. The order of the fields is V gene, J gene, CDR3 protein.

>TRBV4-1|TRBJ2-7
CASSQDSTGGFRSYEQYF
>TRBV30|TRBJ1-4
CAWSPNEKLFF
>TRBV2|TRBJ2-2
CASSEASQVGELFF
>TRBV13|NA
CASSLSPRYTSETVTSYYEQYF
>TRBV29-1|TRBJ2-7
CSVEGRGREQYF
>TRBV29-1|TRBJ2-7
CGVEEGRGYEQYF
>TRBV7-2|TRBJ2-3
CASRLGSGGDTQYF
>TRBV20-1|TRBJ2-2
CSVRDRQNTGELFF
>TRBV4-2|TRBJ2-7
CASSQERDRAYEQYF
>TRBV6-1|TRBJ2-6
CASSTTSGVSGANVLTF
>TRBV24-1|NA
CATSANQGGETQYF
>TRBV28|TRBJ2-5
CASSSDGPGRF
>TRBV2|TRBJ2-7
CASSERATTYEQYF
>TRBV20-1|TRBJ2-7
CSARDRSGGNYEQYF
>TRBV14|TRBJ2-3
CASSARTGYAHTQYF